One sample yielded the 22 T cell receptor beta chains listed below, sequenced in a study of cytomegalovirus exposure and HLA in healthy donors. PCR employed 60 Vbeta and 13 Jbeta primers. Method: immunoSEQ multiplex PCR; TCRdb's copy keeps in-frame clones and lacks some. In the table there are 65,000 to 85,000 clones, 78% of which are singletons. The sequencing sample was made of PBMCs. The origin of the receptors is a woman in her 40s in good health and CMV-seropositive.

The sample holds a few counts of this clone. The chain recombines TRBV27 with TRBJ2-5; D unresolved. The J call may be incorrect, as the DNA end agrees better with TRBJ2-7. The CDR3 contains 12 residues. Germline V gene lookup returns CDR1 MNHEY and CDR2 SMNVEV (reference sequence). DNA for the CDR3: TGTGCCAGCAGTTTACGAGCAGGCGAGCAGTACTTC. It translates to CASSLRAGEQYF.

In its sample, this clone was seen a few times. The chain combines TRBV11-2 with TRBJ2-5; TRBD1 matches 10 bases. The V and J ends lost 2 bases and 4 bases, in that order; junction bases with no gene match: 4. Per germline, CDR1 SGHAT and CDR2 FQNNGV. The CDR3 consists of 15 residues. CDR3 nucleotides: TGTGCCAGCAGCTTACCGGGACAGGGGCGAGAGACCCAGTACTTC. Its translation is CASSLPGQGRETQYF.

J is TRBJ2-7 and V is TRBV5-6, with a tentative D call TRBD2 (5 bases). Trimming took off 0 bases at V and 0 bases at J, with 13 bases between the two ends. This CDR3 has 16 residues. Germline V CDR1 and CDR2: SGHDT, YYEEEE. CDR3: CASSLAAGVGSYEQYF. The CDR3, as DNA: TGTGCCAGCAGCTTGGCGGCCGGGGTCGGCTCCTACGAGCAGTACTTC.

This clone was found a few times. The chain employs TRBV19 and TRBJ1-4; TRBD1 matches 8 bases. Germline V gene sequence: CDR1 LNHDA, CDR2 SQIVND (reference sequence). The CDR3 extends over 18 amino acids. The V segment lost 3 bases and the J segment 0 bases; nucleotides outside the gene matches: 9. CDR3 amino acids: CASSISGQGGATNEKLFF. CDR3 coding DNA: TGTGCCAGTAGTATTTCCGGACAGGGAGGCGCAACTAATGAAAAACTGTTTTTT.

This clone came up a few times. The identical CDR3 is also encoded by other nucleotide sequences in the sample. The chain carries TRBV15 and TRBJ1-2; TRBD1 might be the D (6 bases). Germline V gene sequence: CDR1 LNHNV, CDR2 YYDKDF (reference sequence). The CDR3 loop spans 14 amino acids. Deletions cut 2 bases from V and 4 bases from J, with 11 bases between. The CDR3 nucleotides read TGTGCCACCAGCAGATCTACAGGGTTCTATGGCTACACCTTC. This translates into CATSRSTGFYGYTF.

The CDR3 nucleotides read TGTGCCAGCACCGGACAGGCGCCCACGGTACACGAGCAGTACTTC. It specifies CASTGQAPTVHEQYF. The rearrangement links TRBV28 to TRBJ2-7, with 7 nucleotides matching TRBD1. The ends lost 7 bases at V and 5 bases at J; junction bases unmatched: 14. In germline, CDR1 is MDHEN, CDR2 SYDVKM. The CDR3 totals 15 residues.

V gene TRBV5-6 combines with J gene TRBJ1-4; D is ambiguous. The CDR3 is made up of 14 amino acids. Per the germline V gene, CDR1 is SGHDT and CDR2 is YYEEEE. The ends were cut back, 4 bases at V and 8 bases at J, with 15 bases in the middle. The CDR3 spells CASSTGGLLEKLFF. As DNA, the CDR3 is TGTGCCAGCAGCACCGGAGGCCTTCTCGAAAAACTGTTTTTT. The entire variable domain, with the rest obtained from reference TRBV5-6 and TRBJ1-4, is as follows: DAGVTQSPTHLIKTRGQQVTLRCSPKSGHDTVSWYQQALGQGPQFIFQYYEEEERQRGNFPDRFSGHQFPNYSSELNVNALLLGDSALYLCASSTGGLLEKLFFGSGTQLSVL.

This sequence joins TRBV4-3 and TRBJ1-1; D ambiguous. The CDR3 covers 13 residues. Germline CDR1 reads LGHNA; CDR2 reads YSLEER. Trimming removed 4 bases at V and 7 bases at J, with 13 bases between. The CDR3 reads CASSRDRDLEAFF. The CDR3 nucleotides are TGCGCCAGCAGCCGAGACCGAGATCTTGAAGCTTTCTTT.

This clone was recorded once. V is TRBV28 and J is TRBJ1-5; the D is unclear. CDR1 and CDR2 (germline): MDHEN, SYDVKM. The ends were cut back, 6 bases at V and 4 bases at J, with 7 bases in the middle. The CDR3 runs 12 residues. CDR3 sequence: CASRAGNQPQHF. The CDR3 nucleotides are TGTGCCAGCAGAGCCGGGAATCAGCCCCAGCATTTT.

This clone showed up just once. CDR3 DNA sequence: TGTGCCAGCAGCTTAGGTGGGTGGGAGGAGACCCAGTACTTC. Its protein product is CASSLGGWEETQYF. The rearrangement links TRBV7-9 to TRBJ2-5; the D gene is possibly TRBD2 (5 bases). The CDR3 length is 14 residues. The V gene lost 1 base and the J gene lost 5 bases, with 11 bases spanning the gap. CDR1 SEHNR and CDR2 FQNEAQ come from the germline V gene (reference sequence).

The chain joins TRBV28 to TRBJ2-2, with D possibly being TRBD1 (5 bases). Germline CDR1 MDHEN, CDR2 SYDVKM. This CDR3 is built from 14 residues. V lost 4 bases, J lost 1 base, and 7 bases lay in between. Here the CDR3 reads CASSSGQNTGELFF. CDR3 sequence (DNA): TGTGCCAGCAGTTCAGGACAGAACACCGGGGAGCTGTTTTTT.

The chain uses TRBV7-2 and TRBJ1-2, with no clear D. The CDR3 contains 14 residues. The ends were cut back, 6 bases at V and 0 bases at J, with 11 bases in the middle. CDR1 is SGHTA and CDR2 is FQGNSA in the germline V gene. The CDR3 spells CASSPTETNYGYTF. The CDR3 DNA follows: TGTGCCAGCAGTCCTACAGAGACTAACTATGGCTACACCTTC.

This clone was picked up one time. The rearrangement joins TRBV5-8 to TRBJ2-3, with TRBD2 identical over 12 bases. V was pared by 4 bases and J by 1 base, with 13 bases of the junction left unmatched. The CDR3 consists of 19 residues. Germline CDR1 is SGHTS and CDR2 is YDEGEE. The CDR3 sequence is CASSVGRLAGAGGTDTQYF. The CDR3, as DNA: TGTGCCAGCAGCGTTGGGAGACTAGCGGGGGCGGGAGGCACAGATACGCAGTATTTT.

V usage is TRBV7-2 and J usage is TRBJ2-6, with 8 bases fitting TRBD2. The CDR3 is made up of 16 amino acids. J was trimmed by 3 bases and V by 5 bases; bases with no gene match: 6. Germline V gene sequence: CDR1 SGHTA, CDR2 FQGNSA. This CDR3 is CASSASGGLGANVLTF. CDR3 in DNA: TGTGCCAGCAGCGCCTCGGGGGGGCTTGGGGCCAACGTCCTGACTTTC. Full variable domain (remainder filled in from reference TRBV7-2 and TRBJ2-6): GAGVSQSPSNKVTEKGKDVELRCDPISGHTALYWYRQSLGQGLEFLIYFQGNSAPDKSGLPSDRFSAERTGGSVSTLTIQRTQQEDSAVYLCASSASGGLGANVLTFGAGSRLTVL.

The chain uses TRBV30 and TRBJ2-5, with 10 bases identical to TRBD2. V was pared by 2 bases and J by 6 bases, with 9 bases of the junction left unmatched. This CDR3 has 15 residues. Germline V gene data show CDR1 as GTSNPN and CDR2 as SVGIG (reference sequence). The CDR3 DNA sequence: TGTGCCTGGAGTCTTTCAGCGGGGGGGCCTAAGACCCAGTACTTC. Its protein product is CAWSLSAGGPKTQYF.

This rearrangement joins TRBV19 to TRBJ1-2; tentative D call: TRBD1 (5 bases). There are 13 residues in the CDR3. CDR1 LNHDA and CDR2 SQIVND come from the germline V gene (reference sequence). With 5 bases removed from V and 6 bases from J, the gap between germline ends came to 13 bases. CDR3 in amino acids: CASSETVLDGYTF. DNA for the CDR3: TGTGCCAGTAGTGAGACAGTTTTGGATGGCTACACCTTC. Complete variable domain (other parts from reference TRBV19 and TRBJ1-2): DGGITQSPKYLFRKEGQNVTLSCEQNLNHDAMYWYRQDPGQGLRLIYYSQIVNDFQKGDIAEGYSVSREKKESFPLTVTSAQKNPTAFYLCASSETVLDGYTFGSGTRLTVV.

The chain links TRBV7-9 to TRBJ1-6, with TRBD1 matching 9 bases. Germline CDR1 reads SEHNR; CDR2 reads FQNEAQ (reference sequence). This CDR3 region has 15 residues. V lost 5 bases, J lost 7 bases, and 6 bases stayed unmatched. The CDR3 region is CASSPDRGGNSPLHF. CDR3 DNA sequence: TGTGCCAGCAGCCCGGACAGGGGAGGAAATTCACCCCTCCACTTT.

The chain combines TRBV7-9 with TRBJ1-2; 9 nucleotides match TRBD1. With V trimmed by 1 base and J by 8 bases, 5 bases remained unmatched. Germline assignment: CDR1 SEHNR and CDR2 FQNEAQ (reference sequence). The CDR3 length is 14 residues. CDR3 loop: CASSLDTGGRGYTF. The CDR3 nucleotides read TGTGCCAGCAGCTTAGACACAGGGGGCCGGGGCTACACCTTC.

This chain links TRBV19 with TRBJ1-1; no clear D gene. Trimming took off 1 base at V and 6 bases at J, with 9 bases between the two ends. CDR1 is LNHDA, CDR2 SQIVND, per germline (reference sequence). This CDR3 spans 13 amino acids. The CDR3 loop is CASSIAPGPEAFF. CDR3 DNA sequence: TGTGCCAGTAGTATAGCGCCAGGTCCTGAAGCTTTCTTT. The full variable domain, completed using reference TRBV19 and TRBJ1-1, is DGGITQSPKYLFRKEGQNVTLSCEQNLNHDAMYWYRQDPGQGLRLIYYSQIVNDFQKGDIAEGYSVSREKKESFPLTVTSAQKNPTAFYLCASSIAPGPEAFFGQGTRLTVV.

The V call is TRBV5-1, the J call TRBJ1-1; TRBD1 is a possible D gene (6 bases). This CDR3 region has 14 residues. Trimming shortened V by 4 bases and J by 1 base, and 11 bases separated the two germline ends. Per the germline V gene, CDR1 is SGHRS and CDR2 is YFSETQ. CDR3 sequence (DNA): TGCGCCAGCAGCGCCTTACAGGGGAACACTGAAGCTTTCTTT. Amino acid sequence: CASSALQGNTEAFF.

The rearrangement uses TRBV6-1 and TRBJ2-7, with D possibly TRBD2 on 5 matching bases. Germline CDR1 and CDR2: MNHNS and SASEGT. Trimming took 1 base from V and 0 from J, leaving 13 bases between them. The CDR3 contains 16 residues. The CDR3 sequence: CASSEVAGLSSYEQYF. Here the CDR3 DNA reads TGTGCCAGCAGTGAAGTAGCTGGACTCTCCTCCTACGAGCAGTACTTC.

The chain has TRBV6-5 and TRBJ2-7; no reliable D call. Trimming stripped 2 bases from V and 5 bases from J, with 16 bases between. CDR3 length: 15 residues. Per germline, CDR1 MNHEY and CDR2 SVGAGI. The CDR3 nucleotides are TGTGCCAGCAGTTACGAGCCACGGAGTCCGGACGAGCAGTACTTC. Translating it yields CASSYEPRSPDEQYF.